The 31 T cell receptor beta chains in this list originate from one sample, sequenced in a study of molecular identifiers for immune sequencing clone quantification (dated by TCRdb to 2016 to 2019). The library was made by PCR. Reads for this sample came from an Illumina HiSeq 4000. TCRdb reworked the public reads: Q25 trimming with fastp, MiXCR clone assembly, productive beta chains retained. For every CDR3 protein sequence, its rows merge into one entry that carries the most common genes and DNA. The sample has about 60,000 distinct CDR3 sequences on record, around a sixth of them singletons. The ten biggest clones cover around 1.6% of the sample. The sequenced sample was naive CD8+ T cells from blood, with Jurkat cell RNA spiked in. What this sample's cell subset or site label stands for: FACS-sorted CD8+CD4-CCR7+CD45RA+ naive T cells. The receptors were gathered from a human donor in good health. Some libraries in this study had Jurkat cell RNA spiked in.

This clonotype was picked up a small number of times. The chain couples TRBV11-2 to TRBJ2-3; no clear D. Germline-derived CDR1 and CDR2 are SGHAT and FQNNGV. The CDR3 is made up of 12 amino acids. The V gene lost 2 bases and the J gene lost 6 bases, with 6 bases spanning the gap. CDR3 protein: CASSLTGDTQYF. DNA of the CDR3: TGTGCCAGCAGCTTAACTGGGGATACGCAGTATTTT.

This clonotype appeared a few times. V is TRBV15 and J is TRBJ2-7; 8 bases agree with TRBD2. From germline, CDR1 is LNHNV and CDR2 YYDKDF (reference sequence). Germline trimming cut 9 bases from V and 4 bases from J; bases unmatched to any gene: 11. The CDR3 loop spans 14 amino acids. DNA of the CDR3: TGTGCCACTTCTCCGGGACTAGGGGGTTACGAGCAGTACTTC. It yields the protein CATSPGLGGYEQYF.

This clonotype was seen repeatedly, ten times or more. The chain employs TRBV27 and TRBJ1-5; TRBD1 agrees at 9 bases. The CDR3 consists of 14 residues. Per germline, CDR1 MNHEY and CDR2 SMNVEV (reference sequence). V gave up 6 bases and J gave up 7 bases; unmatched junction bases: 7. CDR3 sequence reads: CASRTGGIGQPQHF. The CDR3 DNA reads TGTGCCAGCAGGACAGGGGGGATTGGGCAGCCCCAGCATTTT.

About this clonotype: A read error is possible here, since a much larger clone lies one base away. The V gene is TRBV5-1, the J gene TRBJ2-7; D is undetermined. Germline lookup yields CDR1 SGHRS and CDR2 YFSETQ. There are 15 residues in the CDR3. CDR3 bases: TGCGCCAGCAGCTTGGCCGTCGGCATCTCCTACGAGCAGCACTTC. Translation gives CASSLAVGISYEQHF.

Note on this clonotype: It may be a read error: a sequence one base away is much more abundant. CDR3 sequence: CASSPLGCGSYEQYF. CDR3 nucleotide sequence: TGTGCCAGCAGTCCGCTAGGTTGCGGCTCCTACGAGCAGTACTTC. V and J are TRBV27 and TRBJ2-7, with D uncertain. The ends were cut back, 5 bases at V and 0 bases at J, with 14 bases in the middle. The CDR3 sequence is 15 residues long. Germline assignment: CDR1 MNHEY and CDR2 SMNVEV (reference sequence).

This clonotype was picked up a small number of times. Possible read error: a much larger clone is one base away. The genes are TRBV19 and TRBJ1-5; possibly TRBD1 for D (5 bases). Germline lookup yields CDR1 LNHDA and CDR2 SQIVND (reference sequence). V was trimmed by 9 bases and J by 1 base, leaving 16 bases between them. The CDR3 has 15 residues. Here the CDR3 DNA reads TGTGCCAGCCCTAAACGGACATTAAGCAATCAGCCCCAGCATTTT. As protein: CASPKRTLSNQPQHF.

The sample holds many counts of this clonotype. The genes are TRBV6-2 or TRBV6-3 and TRBJ2-1; D perhaps matches TRBD1 (6 bases). The CDR3 length is 13 residues. The germline CDR1 and CDR2 sequences are MNHEY and SVGEGT. The V gene lost 8 bases and the J gene lost 3 bases, with 11 bases spanning the gap. CDR3 loop: CASRTALYNEQFF. CDR3 DNA sequence: TGTGCCAGCCGGACAGCTCTCTACAATGAGCAGTTCTTC.

This chain uses TRBV7-9 with TRBJ2-1; 12 nucleotides align to TRBD2. In germline, CDR1 is SEHNR, CDR2 FQNEAQ (reference sequence). With 6 bases clipped from V and 0 bases from J, the junction kept 9 bases outside the gene matches. The CDR3 runs 18 residues. The CDR3 spells CASRPTSGSPRSYNEQFF. In DNA, the CDR3 is TGTGCCAGCAGGCCGACTAGCGGGAGCCCCCGCTCCTACAATGAGCAGTTCTTC. Looking up the rest from reference TRBV7-9 and TRBJ2-1 gives the full variable domain: DTGVSQNPRHKITKRGQNVTFRCDPISEHNRLYWYRQTLGQGPEFLTYFQNEAQLEKSRLLSDRFSAERPKGSFSTLEIQRTEQGDSAMYLCASRPTSGSPRSYNEQFFGPGTRLTVL.

This clonotype appeared many times. The chain's CDR3 is CASSLGGREQYF. The CDR3 region has the DNA TGTGCCAGCAGCTTAGGTGGGCGCGAGCAGTACTTC. The rearrangement joins TRBV7-9 to TRBJ2-7; D call uncertain. The CDR3 covers 12 residues. Germline CDR1 SEHNR, CDR2 FQNEAQ (reference sequence). V gave up 1 base and J gave up 6 bases, with 7 bases separating them.

This clonotype has a handful of counts. V usage is TRBV29-1 and J usage is TRBJ1-2; D is unresolved. The V and J ends lost 4 bases and 3 bases respectively, with 6 bases between them. The CDR3 contains 11 residues. Germline loops: CDR1 SQVTM, CDR2 ANQGSEA. This CDR3 is CSVASDYGYTF. The CDR3 bases are TGCAGCGTTGCGTCAGACTATGGCTACACCTTC.

Remarks on this clonotype: A much larger clone sits a single nucleotide away, making a read error possible. This chain connects TRBV6-6 to TRBJ2-1; D remains ambiguous. The CDR3 contains 14 residues. CDR1 and CDR2 (germline): MNHNY, SVGAGI (reference sequence). CDR3 DNA: TGTGCCAGCAGCCCCACCGCAGCCTACAATGGGCAGTTCTTC. Residues: CASSPTAAYNGQFF.

This clonotype was detected many times. The chain links TRBV6-5 to TRBJ2-1, with 9 bases identical to TRBD2. V lost 8 bases and J lost 10; bases outside the gene matches: 18. The CDR3 length is 16 residues. Germline V gene sequence: CDR1 MNHEY, CDR2 SVGAGI. CDR3 protein: CASRQAGGGLLFEQFF. CDR3 nucleotides: TGTGCCAGCCGTCAGGCGGGAGGGGGCCTATTATTCGAGCAGTTCTTC.

This chain joins TRBV10-3 and TRBJ2-1; D is ambiguous. This CDR3 region has 11 residues. The germline V and J ends were trimmed by 6 bases and 8 bases, with 8 bases remaining between them. CDR1 is ENHRY and CDR2 is SYGVKD in the germline V gene. The CDR3 sequence: CAIRDQYEQFF. CDR3 nucleotide sequence: TGTGCCATCAGGGATCAATATGAGCAGTTCTTC.

To note about this clonotype: Being one base from a much bigger clone, this may be a read error. This chain connects TRBV14 to TRBJ2-5; D is ambiguous. Germline V gene lookup returns CDR1 SGHDN and CDR2 FVKESK. CDR3 length: 11 residues. The CDR3 nucleotides read TGTGCCAGCGGCCAAGAAGAGACCCAGTACTTC. Amino acid sequence: CASGQEETQYF.

Ten or more counts support this clonotype. The V and J genes are TRBV7-9 and TRBJ1-1; 9 bases line up with TRBD1. The CDR3 contains 15 residues. Germline values: CDR1 SEHNR, CDR2 FQNEAQ (reference sequence). The ends lost 4 bases at V and 3 bases at J; junction bases unmatched: 6. The CDR3 nucleotides read TGTGCCAGCAGCTCTGGGACAGGGAAGGACACTGAAGCTTTCTTT. Encoded protein: CASSSGTGKDTEAFF.

For this clonotype: This could be a read error, since a much larger clone is one nucleotide away. The chain is built from TRBV14 and TRBJ2-7, with D hard to call. CDR3 length equals 13 residues. Germline-derived CDR1 and CDR2 are SGHDN and FVKESK. The CDR3 spells CASGQLLGHEQYF. The DNA for the CDR3 is TGTGCCAGCGGCCAGCTACTCGGGCACGAGCAGTACTTC.

This clonotype was seen at least ten times. The chain is built from TRBV4-1 and TRBJ1-5; 7 nucleotides agree with TRBD1. There are 14 residues in the CDR3. From germline, CDR1 is MGHRA and CDR2 YSYEKL. Losses at the gene ends were 1 base for V and 6 bases for J; bases not matched to a gene: 3. CDR3 in amino acids: CASSQVQGGQPQHF. The CDR3 DNA follows: TGCGCCAGCAGCCAAGTGCAGGGGGGTCAGCCCCAGCATTTT.

This clonotype turned up a few times. This clone may be a read error of a much larger clone one base away. V usage is TRBV27 and J usage is TRBJ2-5, with 12 bases lining up with TRBD2. J lost 1 base, V lost 6 bases, and 6 bases had no gene match. CDR3 length: 16 amino acids. The germline V gene encodes CDR1 MNHEY and CDR2 SMNVEV (reference sequence). The CDR3 sequence: CASRLGLAGSQETQYF. CDR3 DNA: TGTGCCAGCAGACTCGGACTAGCGGGAAGCCAAGAGACCCAGTACTTC.

This clonotype was seen repeatedly, ten times or more. V usage is TRBV11-3 and J usage is TRBJ2-2, with D hard to call. The CDR3 has 15 residues. The germline gives CDR1 SGHNT, CDR2 YENEEA. Trimming stripped 2 bases from V and 1 base from J, with 8 bases between. The CDR3 region is CASSLYNQNTGELFF. The CDR3 DNA reads TGTGCCAGCAGCTTATATAATCAGAACACCGGGGAGCTGTTTTTT. Filled out from reference TRBV11-3 and TRBJ2-2, the complete variable domain reads EAGVVQSPRYKIIEKKQPVAFWCNPISGHNTLYWYLQNLGQGPELLIRYENEEAVDDSQLPKDRFSAERLKGVDSTLKIQPAELGDSAVYLCASSLYNQNTGELFFGEGSRLTVL.

This clonotype was picked up many times. V is TRBV4-2 and J is TRBJ2-2, with D perhaps matching TRBD1 or TRBD2 (5 bases each). This CDR3 is 19 amino acids long. Germline loops: CDR1 LGHNA, CDR2 YNFKEQ. Trimming took 0 bases from V and 1 from J, leaving 18 bases between them. This chain's CDR3 is CASSQERGPLWMNTGELFF. Here the CDR3 DNA reads TGTGCCAGCAGCCAAGAACGGGGACCACTGTGGATGAACACCGGGGAGCTGTTTTTT.

This clonotype was seen just once. This clone may be a read error of a much larger clone one base away. The CDR3 reads CSVMNGYEQYF. The CDR3 nucleotides are TGCAGCGTCATGAACGGGTACGAGCAGTACTTC. J is TRBJ2-7 and V is TRBV29-1; no clear D gene. CDR1 and CDR2 from the germline V gene are SQVTM and ANQGSEA. The CDR3 runs to 11 residues. The V end lost 6 bases, the J end lost 4 bases, and 10 bases lay between the germline ends.

In the case of this clonotype: The conserved final phenylalanine or tryptophan is absent from the CDR3, which likely points to a read error. This chain uses TRBV27 with TRBJ2-1; the match to TRBD2 covers 12 bases. Germline CDR1 reads MNHEY; CDR2 reads SMNVEV (reference sequence). This CDR3 comprises 16 residues. Trimming took 5 bases from V and 6 from J; bases not matched to a gene: 8. The CDR3, as DNA: TGTGCCAGCAGTCCCAAGACTAGCGGGAGATTCAATGAGCAGTTCCTC. Translation gives CASSPKTSGRFNEQFL.

This clonotype came up once. A much bigger clone sits one base away, suggesting this may be a read error. The chain uses TRBV20-1 and TRBJ2-3, with D perhaps matching TRBD2 (6 bases). This CDR3 has 12 amino acids. CDR1 and CDR2 (germline): DFQATT, SNEGSKA (reference sequence). Here the CDR3 reads CSASMPGDTRYF. The CDR3 coding sequence is TGCAGTGCTAGTATGCCGGGAGATACGCGGTATTTT.

This clonotype was recorded at least ten times. The chain employs TRBV28 and TRBJ2-3, with 7 bases fitting TRBD2. This CDR3 has 17 amino acids. Germline loops: CDR1 MDHEN, CDR2 SYDVKM. The V gene end was trimmed by 6 bases and the J gene end by 2 bases; junction bases not matched to a gene: 14. CDR3 coding DNA: TGTGCCAGCAGATCACGGCGGGAGCGGCGTCTCACAGATACGCAGTATTTT. Protein: CASRSRRERRLTDTQYF.

Details on this clonotype: This sequence may be a read error, since a much larger clone differs from it by one base. The chain couples TRBV2 to TRBJ2-7, with D uncertain. The germline gives CDR1 SNHLY, CDR2 FYNNEI. CDR3 size: 13 residues. The CDR3 region is CASSEVRSYEQCF. In nucleotides, the CDR3 is TGTGCCAGCAGTGAGGTCCGGTCCTACGAGCAGTGCTTC. The entire variable domain, with the rest obtained from reference TRBV2 and TRBJ2-7, is as follows: EPEVTQTPSHQVTQMGQEVILRCVPISNHLYFYWYRQILGQKVEFLVSFYNNEISEKSEIFDDQFSVERPDGSNFTLKIRSTKLEDSAMYFCASSEVRSYEQCFGPGTRLTVT.

Only a few counts were recorded for this clonotype. The V call is TRBV10-3, the J call TRBJ1-2; D remains unclear. In germline, CDR1 is ENHRY, CDR2 SYGVKD. The V gene lost 10 bases and the J gene lost 0 bases, with 21 bases spanning the gap. The CDR3 length is 16 residues. Here the CDR3 DNA reads TGTGCCACGCACGGGGAGCGTACAGAAGCTAACTATGGCTACACCTTC. This codes for CATHGERTEANYGYTF.

With respect to this clonotype: An end of the junction differs from the germline gene, which may be a read error. The chain couples TRBV29-1 to TRBJ2-3, with D possibly matching TRBD2 (6 bases). Germline lookup yields CDR1 SQVTM and CDR2 ANQGSEA. The CDR3 totals 15 residues. The CDR3 sequence: CGVGSARETTDTQYF. CDR3 bases: TGCGGCGTTGGAAGTGCCCGGGAGACGACAGATACGCAGTATTTT.

This clonotype was seen repeatedly, ten times or more. The J gene is TRBJ1-4, the V gene TRBV19, with D maybe TRBD1 (6 bases). Trimming left V 6 bases short and J 10 bases short, with 33 bases between. The CDR3 spans 19 residues. CDR1 LNHDA and CDR2 SQIVND come from the germline V gene (reference sequence). The DNA for the CDR3 is TGTGCCAGTAGAGGGGGGGAAGAGCCCCTCCGAAATGAGGAACCAAAACTGTTTTTT. Translation gives CASRGGEEPLRNEEPKLFF.

This clonotype was found many times. This sequence joins TRBV27 and TRBJ1-5; perhaps TRBD1 as D (5 bases). The V and J ends lost 5 bases and 0 bases respectively, with 11 bases between them. Per the germline V gene, CDR1 is MNHEY and CDR2 is SMNVEV (reference sequence). This CDR3 contains 15 residues. In DNA, the CDR3 is TGTGCCAGCAGTGGTGGGGCAGCTAGCAATCAGCCCCAGCATTTT. Its protein product is CASSGGAASNQPQHF.

This clonotype has ten or more counts. The chain is built from TRBV7-9 and TRBJ1-5; D remains unclear. Germline CDR1 is SEHNR and CDR2 is FQNEAQ (reference sequence). This CDR3 spans 13 amino acids. With 4 bases removed from V and 4 bases from J, the gap between germline ends came to 8 bases. The CDR3: CASSSTENQPQHF. DNA for the CDR3: TGTGCCAGCAGCTCTACAGAAAATCAGCCCCAGCATTTT.

Many counts were recorded for this clonotype. The chain has TRBV11-3 and TRBJ2-1, with D uncertain. Trimming pared 5 bases from V and 7 bases from J, leaving 15 bases between. Germline CDR1 and CDR2: SGHNT and YENEEA. This CDR3 contains 14 residues. This CDR3 is CASSPHPLGNEQFF. DNA of the CDR3: TGTGCCAGCAGCCCGCACCCCCTGGGGAATGAGCAGTTCTTC.